This T cell receptor (beta chain) was obtained from a study of blood T cell repertoires in COVID-19 (TCRdb year 2020). With respect to the entire study: Samples covering the acute and convalescent phases of COVID-19 were provided by collaborators in the United States, Italy and Spain. Where HLA class I and class II types were available, the types were taken from metadata supplied by the sample provider, not from assay-based typing. The prospective study material was composed of cDNA or gDNA derived from T cells, B-cell-depleted T cells, or PBMCs. Samples came from the ongoing ImmuneRACE study (first 160 participants) plus 1,254 subjects from 6 global collaborators. Subjects who had been exposed to COVID-19, were actively infected with it, or had recovered from it provided the deeply sampled blood TCRbeta repertoires that made up the dataset. The repertoires were released in a freely available public database intended as a resource for research on the immune response to SARS-CoV-2. Sample metadata almost always included a de-identified subject ID, COVID-19 status, age in years and sex.

TCRbeta CDR3 regions were amplified from genomic DNA by means of the immunoSEQ Assay, a bias-controlled multiplex PCR. On the study's bioinformatics: The number of nucleated cells in each sample was estimated by amplification of reference gene primers within the assay. Sequence reads were collapsed and filtered to measure the absolute abundance of every unique TCRbeta CDR3 rearrangement. Productive Simpson clonality was computed per sample as the square root of Simpson's diversity index over productive rearrangements. This is the immuneACCESS table as TCRdb keeps it, with only in-frame sequences that have V and J called. A part of the clones is gone; compared with another copy, unresolved V genes explain less than half, and the rest is unexplained. Clonal size and the V and J genes are those of that table, whereas D and trimming came from the DNA. The sample table shows a few hundred thousand clones, and roughly 90% are seen once. The ten top clones hold around 3% of the sample.

The paper as a whole reports these results and caveats: The amount of clinical and demographic metadata varied by source and participant and was provided uncurated.

The count of this clone is one. Its target antigen remains unknown. No base quality values were provided; no much bigger clone lies one nucleotide off. At one collaborating source in Seattle, patients were enrolled during active infection and were followed longitudinally through the course of disease. Each collaborating institution followed its own protocols to collect whole blood in K2EDTA tubes. For TCRbeta analysis, collaborator samples were shipped as frozen whole blood, as isolated PBMCs, or as DNA extracted from either sample type. The CDR3 measures 13 amino acids from cysteine to phenylalanine. Kept here is only the CDR3 DNA, which spans 39 bases and is read in frame from base 1. From a lookup of the germline V gene, CDR1 and CDR2 are SGHAT and FQNNGV. V drops 1 base and J drops 6 bases, leaving 10 bases in between.

The source material was peripheral blood. This receptor was taken from a woman aged 25 to 39 with COVID-19, enrolled during active disease. The chain is assembled from TRBV11-2 and TRBJ2-7, with no reliable assignment of the D segment. The DNA sequence follows: TGTGCCAGCAGCTTAGCTGCCGGGTCCGAGCAGTACTTC. Its product reads: CASSLAAGSEQYF.